This T cell receptor (beta chain) emerged from a study of T-cell reconstitution after alpha-beta-depleted transplantation in children. General observations from the study: For some patients, TCRbeta diversity was high at day 60 because of recipient T cells and thymic progenitors that survived. The origin of alpha-beta T cells about two months after transplant was reportedly several hundred expanded graft clones. Hyperexpanded clones declined; after one year, newly produced T cells mostly supplied diversity.

Using unique molecular identifiers, the investigators prepared the TCRbeta library. TCRdb re-called the PCR reads with MiXCR, one entry per CDR3 protein. The sample has about 420,000 distinct CDR3 sequences; 15% to 20% are singletons. Concerning this clonotype itself: No antigen is known for it. The germline gene is not matched at one end of the junction; a read error may be the cause.

The source of this sequence is a boy under two years old who had a stem cell transplant for Wiskott-Aldrich syndrome, so the T cells may come from the graft donor. The sample in question was PBMCs, mostly from graft donor cells, obtained 360 days after TCRalphabeta/CD19-depleted stem cell transplant.

The CDR3 is CDSSPIGLPGTQETQYF. In DNA, the CDR3 is TGTGACAGCAGCCCAATCGGGCTACCGGGGACCCAAGAGACCCAGTACTTC. The chain employs TRBV9 and TRBJ2-5, with D perhaps TRBD1 or TRBD2 (5 bases each). Germline lookup yields CDR1 SGDLS and CDR2 YYNGEE. CDR3 length: 17 amino acids.